Presented here are 9 T cell receptor beta chains from one specimen sequenced in a study of cytomegalovirus exposure and HLA in healthy donors. PCR primers comprised 60 Vbeta and 13 Jbeta primers. Repertoires were generated with immunoSEQ multiplex PCR, while TCRdb's copy carries only in-frame clones and drops some. In the table there are about 110,000 clones, less than 80% of which are singletons. Material for sequencing was PBMCs. The receptors shown here come from a man under 40 in good health and CMV-seronegative.

The V call is TRBV11-2, the J call TRBJ2-7; maybe TRBD2 (6 bases). Germline-derived CDR1 and CDR2 are SGHAT and FQNNGV. Trimming took 5 bases from V and 3 from J, leaving 17 bases between them. The CDR3 length is 15 residues. The CDR3 loop is CASSPAGRSNYEQYF. The CDR3 DNA sequence: TGTGCCAGCAGCCCGGCGGGGCGATCAAACTACGAGCAGTACTTC.

The V and J genes are TRBV5-6 and TRBJ2-5; tentative D call: TRBD1 (5 bases). V lost 3 bases and J 5 bases, leaving 14 bases between the germline ends. Germline values: CDR1 SGHDT, CDR2 YYEEEE. The CDR3 is made up of 14 amino acids. DNA of the CDR3: TGTGCCAGCAGCTCAGTGAAGGGGATGGAGACCCAGTACTTC. Its translation: CASSSVKGMETQYF.

The rearrangement links TRBV7-2 to TRBJ2-2, with D possibly being TRBD2 (6 bases). Trimming removed 3 bases at V and 6 bases at J, with 8 bases between. Germline V gene lookup returns CDR1 SGHTA and CDR2 FQGNSA. This CDR3 spans 13 amino acids. This CDR3 reads CASSFRLAGELFF. The DNA for the CDR3 is TGTGCCAGCAGCTTCCGACTAGCCGGGGAGCTGTTTTTT.

This rearrangement joins TRBV10-2 to TRBJ2-7, with 10 bases matching TRBD2. With V trimmed by 3 bases and J by 1 base, 9 bases remained unmatched. CDR1 is WSHSY and CDR2 is SAAADI in the germline V gene. CDR3 length equals 17 residues. This CDR3 is CASSDPSGRARSYEQYF. In DNA form, the CDR3 reads TGCGCCAGCAGTGATCCCAGCGGGAGGGCTCGATCCTACGAGCAGTACTTC.

The CDR3 DNA follows: TGTGCCAGTAGCTTAACCGGGGCTGAAGCTTTCTTT. Amino acids: CASSLTGAEAFF. The chain is built from TRBV19 and TRBJ1-1; D remains unclear. Deletions cut 6 bases from V and 6 bases from J, with 11 bases between. The CDR3 totals 12 residues. Germline CDR1 is LNHDA and CDR2 is SQIVND (reference sequence).

This clone was seen just once. The V and J genes are TRBV28 and TRBJ1-1; no clear D gene. The germline CDR1 and CDR2 sequences are MDHEN and SYDVKM. Trimming left V 6 bases short and J 3 bases short, with 23 bases between. The CDR3 spans 17 residues. The CDR3 here is CASRTTPGQRYDTEAFF. The CDR3 bases are TGTGCCAGCAGAACCACCCCAGGCCAACGTTATGACACTGAAGCTTTCTTT.

The CDR3 DNA is TGTGCCAGCATTTACCGGGGGGGAAGAAGCAATCAGCCCCAGCATTTT. Translated, it gives CASIYRGGRSNQPQHF. The chain uses TRBV6-4 and TRBJ1-5, with D possibly being TRBD1 (5 bases). Germline-derived CDR1 and CDR2 are MRHNA and SNTAGT. The CDR3 is made up of 16 amino acids. V dropped 7 bases and J dropped 1 base, with 17 bases sitting between them.

The gene calls are TRBV6-1 and TRBJ1-1; no clear D gene. CDR1 is MNHNS, CDR2 SASEGT, per germline. The CDR3 length is 13 residues. V was trimmed by 8 bases and J by 1 base, leaving 11 bases between them. This CDR3 is CASQRLGNTEAFF. The CDR3, as DNA: TGTGCCAGCCAAAGGCTAGGGAACACTGAAGCTTTCTTT.

The chain employs TRBV30 and TRBJ2-7, with 9 bases identical to TRBD1. Germline CDR1 reads GTSNPN; CDR2 reads SVGIG (reference sequence). This CDR3 region has 14 residues. V dropped 3 bases and J dropped 5; count of bases not matched to a gene: 8. The CDR3 region has the DNA TGTGCCTGGAGGATGGGGACAGGGTACGACGAGCAGTACTTC. Translated: CAWRMGTGYDEQYF.